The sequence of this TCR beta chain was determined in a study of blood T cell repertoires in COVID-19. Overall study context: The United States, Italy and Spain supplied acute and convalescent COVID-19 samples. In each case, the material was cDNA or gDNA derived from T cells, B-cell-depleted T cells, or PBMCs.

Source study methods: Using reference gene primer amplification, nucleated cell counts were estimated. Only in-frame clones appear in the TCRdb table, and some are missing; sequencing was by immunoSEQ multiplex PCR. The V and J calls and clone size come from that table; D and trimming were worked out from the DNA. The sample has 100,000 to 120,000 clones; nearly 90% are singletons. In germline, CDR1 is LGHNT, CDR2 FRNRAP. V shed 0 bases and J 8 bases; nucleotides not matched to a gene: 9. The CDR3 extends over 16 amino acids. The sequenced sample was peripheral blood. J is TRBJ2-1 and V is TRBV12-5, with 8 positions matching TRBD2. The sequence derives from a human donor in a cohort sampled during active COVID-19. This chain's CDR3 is CASGLVLAGRADEQFF. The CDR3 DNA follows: TGTGCTAGTGGTTTGGTATTAGCGGGGAGGGCGGATGAGCAGTTCTTC.